These 5 T cell receptor beta chains originate from one sample sequenced in a study of blood T cell repertoires in COVID-19. Produced via immunoSEQ multiplex PCR; TCRdb's table is partial and in-frame only. Found here are roughly 100,000 clones, about nine tenths of them singletons; the top ten hold 15%. The specimen was peripheral blood. These receptors originate from a man aged 50-59 years with acute or convalescent COVID-19.

This chain connects TRBV10-2 to TRBJ2-7, with 9 nucleotides matching TRBD2. The CDR3 extends over 17 amino acids. Trimming cost V 2 bases and J 3 bases; bases outside gene matches: 11. Germline CDR1 is WSHSY and CDR2 is SAAADI. The CDR3 nucleotides read TGCGCCAGCAGTGAGGTAATAGCGGGAGATTTTTTCTACGAGCAGTACTTC. Translating it yields CASSEVIAGDFFYEQYF.

J is TRBJ2-7 and V is TRBV10-2, with D hard to call. CDR3 length: 11 residues. Trimming took off 4 bases at V and 2 bases at J, with 3 bases between the two ends. CDR1 WSHSY and CDR2 SAAADI come from the germline V gene. The CDR3 protein is CASSGAYEQYF. Written as DNA, the CDR3 is TGCGCCAGCAGTGGCGCCTACGAGCAGTACTTC.

The chain employs TRBV9 and TRBJ2-2; no firm D call. Germline V gene lookup returns CDR1 SGDLS and CDR2 YYNGEE. The length of the CDR3 is 15 residues. The V gene lost 3 bases and the J gene lost 0 bases, with 9 bases spanning the gap. The CDR3 DNA follows: TGTGCCAGCAGCGAGTACACCGCGAACACCGGGGAGCTGTTTTTT. Translated, it gives CASSEYTANTGELFF.

The V gene is TRBV24-1, the J gene TRBJ2-7, with 8 bases that match TRBD2. Germline-derived CDR1 and CDR2 are KGHDR and SFDVKD. The CDR3 has 12 residues. With V trimmed by 6 bases and J by 3 bases, 0 bases remained unmatched. CDR3 protein: CATSTSGYEQYF. The CDR3, as DNA: TGTGCCACCAGTACTAGCGGCTACGAGCAGTACTTC.

The chain is built from TRBV4-1 and TRBJ2-2, with 15 bases lining up with TRBD2. The germline V gene has CDR1 MGHRA and CDR2 YSYEKL. This CDR3 is 19 amino acids long. The junction had 8 bases not matched to a gene; V was cut back by 2 bases and J by 4 bases. CDR3: CASSQLGLAGGPSTGELFF. CDR3 in DNA: TGCGCCAGCAGCCAACTTGGACTAGCGGGAGGGCCCAGCACCGGGGAGCTGTTTTTT.